Given below is one T cell receptor (beta chain) in context. In this sample, this clonotype turned up many times. Its specific antigen is unknown. Base qualities are missing; no much larger clone stands one base away. Unmatched junction bases come to 8, with V trimmed by 7 bases and J by 4 bases. CDR1 and CDR2 were assigned from the germline V gene as SGHDT and YYEEEE. There are 13 amino acids in the CDR3, from cysteine to phenylalanine inclusive. CDR3 DNA only is kept here, 39 bases in frame from base 1. Libraries were prepared through 5' RACE. The data were produced on an Illumina HiSeq 2500. The second PCR ran for roughly 7 to 12 cycles and used a J-beta primer mix along with a sample-barcoded 5' primer. Each TCR beta cDNA molecule received a unique molecular identifier from a template-switch 5' adaptor carrying 12 random nucleotides. Each sample yielded at least 2.5 million CDR3-containing paired-end reads. The Mint cDNA synthesis kit, primed by a TRBC-specific oligonucleotide, was used to synthesize first-strand cDNA from all RNA. Following uracil-DNA glycosylase treatment, all cDNA underwent a first 18-cycle PCR with the universal primers M1SS and BC2_uni_R. The published analysis was carried out like this. Each sample was normalized by randomly selecting 1 million high-quality reads, each carrying a distinct molecular identifier. Reads sharing molecular identifiers were discarded rather than binned into consensus sequences. MiTCR, with a Q25 quality threshold and the strictest error-elimination algorithm, was used for CDR3 identification, clonotype clustering and error correction. Lower-bound total TCR beta diversity was estimated with a nonparametric unseen species model using Euler transformation. TCRdb trimmed the raw reads at Q25, called clones with MiXCR and kept productive beta chains. Each CDR3 protein appears once, grouped with its most common genes and DNA. These V and J calls derive from TCRdb rather than the authors' analysis. The sample table records around 1.7 million distinct CDR3 sequences; roughly 27% of these occur just once. Of the sample, roughly 8.2% falls within the top ten clones.

This sample is part of a study of blood T cells in healthy people across ages (dated by TCRdb to about 2015). Notes on the research overall: Template switching captured roughly one uniquely barcoded TCR beta cDNA molecule per two T cells in model experiments. Using the same blood draw, the study looked at two additional independent replicas of 1 million unique cDNA reads for two donors, one aged 18 to 30 and the other aged 80 or older. Using deep sequencing normalized with unique cDNA molecular identifiers, the study measured how TCR beta repertoire diversity changes with age. To avoid experimental bias, donors of different ages were spread randomly across the sequencing lanes. The donors were split into four age groups: young (average around 15 years), middle-aged (about 40), aged (approximately 60) and long-lived (about 74).

Results the study describes overall, beyond this receptor: Because donor CMV infection status was unknown, age-related changes in expanded clonotypes were potentially confounded. Compared with the aged group, the long-lived group had more naive CD4+ T cells, fewer expanded clones and increased TCR diversity, a pattern suggesting age selection. Observed TCR beta diversity correlated strongly with the percentage of naive T cells measured by flow cytometry. Estimates of total diversity based on one million sequenced T cells were regarded as lower bounds and as underestimates. Observed TCR beta diversity per million T cells fell roughly linearly with age, and a significant reduction was already apparent by age roughly 41. Since profiling was done on bulk unsorted PBMCs, naive and antigen-experienced compartments could not be conclusively compared.

Donors were roughly 40 systemically healthy Caucasian individuals from Russia aged about 6 to 100 years. Each donor gave 8 to 10 milliliters of peripheral blood, drawn into EDTA-treated Vacutainer tubes. PBMCs were isolated by Ficoll-Paque density-gradient centrifugation, with at least 7 million obtained per sample. Total RNA was extracted from PBMCs with Trizol reagent, with at least 6 micrograms obtained per sample. For every donor, flow cytometry on a PBMC aliquot measured the percentage of naive CD45RAhigh/CD27high T cells. This receptor was taken from a woman aged 30 to 39 in good health. Sequencing was done on a sample of blood. This sequence uses TRBV5-6 and TRBJ2-7; 7 bases in between match TRBD1. The DNA sequence is as follows: TGTGCCAGCTACCGGGACAGCATATACGAGCAGTACTTC. This encodes CASYRDSIYEQYF.